The clone carrying this T cell receptor (beta chain) showed up many times. The target antigen is unknown. These data originate in a study of lymphopenia after photon versus proton radiotherapy. CDR3 length: 13 amino acids. In germline, CDR1 is SGHVS, CDR2 FQNEAQ. V lost 1 base and J 10 bases, leaving 11 bases between the germline ends. Study-wide points: Under photons, naive T cells and diversity fell while effector/memory populations rose. A bigger post-nadir fall in TCR diversity correlated inversely with survival time in deceased patients. Oligoclonal CD8+ Temra expansion after nadir drove photon patients' diversity drop. Survival link was tested only in deceased patients; proton benefit remains a possibility.

Method: immunoSEQ multiplex PCR; TCRdb's copy keeps in-frame clones and lacks some. The sample has more than 45,000 clones, more than 90% seen once. The chain recombines TRBV7-8 with TRBJ2-1; perhaps TRBD1 as D (5 bases). This TCR came from a woman aged 40 to 55 with cholangiocarcinoma. Material: peripheral blood, obtained from a patient treated with photon-based radiotherapy. The CDR3 region has the DNA TGTGCCAGCAGCTTAGTAGGCAGGGAAGAGCAGTTCTTC. Translated: CASSLVGREEQFF.